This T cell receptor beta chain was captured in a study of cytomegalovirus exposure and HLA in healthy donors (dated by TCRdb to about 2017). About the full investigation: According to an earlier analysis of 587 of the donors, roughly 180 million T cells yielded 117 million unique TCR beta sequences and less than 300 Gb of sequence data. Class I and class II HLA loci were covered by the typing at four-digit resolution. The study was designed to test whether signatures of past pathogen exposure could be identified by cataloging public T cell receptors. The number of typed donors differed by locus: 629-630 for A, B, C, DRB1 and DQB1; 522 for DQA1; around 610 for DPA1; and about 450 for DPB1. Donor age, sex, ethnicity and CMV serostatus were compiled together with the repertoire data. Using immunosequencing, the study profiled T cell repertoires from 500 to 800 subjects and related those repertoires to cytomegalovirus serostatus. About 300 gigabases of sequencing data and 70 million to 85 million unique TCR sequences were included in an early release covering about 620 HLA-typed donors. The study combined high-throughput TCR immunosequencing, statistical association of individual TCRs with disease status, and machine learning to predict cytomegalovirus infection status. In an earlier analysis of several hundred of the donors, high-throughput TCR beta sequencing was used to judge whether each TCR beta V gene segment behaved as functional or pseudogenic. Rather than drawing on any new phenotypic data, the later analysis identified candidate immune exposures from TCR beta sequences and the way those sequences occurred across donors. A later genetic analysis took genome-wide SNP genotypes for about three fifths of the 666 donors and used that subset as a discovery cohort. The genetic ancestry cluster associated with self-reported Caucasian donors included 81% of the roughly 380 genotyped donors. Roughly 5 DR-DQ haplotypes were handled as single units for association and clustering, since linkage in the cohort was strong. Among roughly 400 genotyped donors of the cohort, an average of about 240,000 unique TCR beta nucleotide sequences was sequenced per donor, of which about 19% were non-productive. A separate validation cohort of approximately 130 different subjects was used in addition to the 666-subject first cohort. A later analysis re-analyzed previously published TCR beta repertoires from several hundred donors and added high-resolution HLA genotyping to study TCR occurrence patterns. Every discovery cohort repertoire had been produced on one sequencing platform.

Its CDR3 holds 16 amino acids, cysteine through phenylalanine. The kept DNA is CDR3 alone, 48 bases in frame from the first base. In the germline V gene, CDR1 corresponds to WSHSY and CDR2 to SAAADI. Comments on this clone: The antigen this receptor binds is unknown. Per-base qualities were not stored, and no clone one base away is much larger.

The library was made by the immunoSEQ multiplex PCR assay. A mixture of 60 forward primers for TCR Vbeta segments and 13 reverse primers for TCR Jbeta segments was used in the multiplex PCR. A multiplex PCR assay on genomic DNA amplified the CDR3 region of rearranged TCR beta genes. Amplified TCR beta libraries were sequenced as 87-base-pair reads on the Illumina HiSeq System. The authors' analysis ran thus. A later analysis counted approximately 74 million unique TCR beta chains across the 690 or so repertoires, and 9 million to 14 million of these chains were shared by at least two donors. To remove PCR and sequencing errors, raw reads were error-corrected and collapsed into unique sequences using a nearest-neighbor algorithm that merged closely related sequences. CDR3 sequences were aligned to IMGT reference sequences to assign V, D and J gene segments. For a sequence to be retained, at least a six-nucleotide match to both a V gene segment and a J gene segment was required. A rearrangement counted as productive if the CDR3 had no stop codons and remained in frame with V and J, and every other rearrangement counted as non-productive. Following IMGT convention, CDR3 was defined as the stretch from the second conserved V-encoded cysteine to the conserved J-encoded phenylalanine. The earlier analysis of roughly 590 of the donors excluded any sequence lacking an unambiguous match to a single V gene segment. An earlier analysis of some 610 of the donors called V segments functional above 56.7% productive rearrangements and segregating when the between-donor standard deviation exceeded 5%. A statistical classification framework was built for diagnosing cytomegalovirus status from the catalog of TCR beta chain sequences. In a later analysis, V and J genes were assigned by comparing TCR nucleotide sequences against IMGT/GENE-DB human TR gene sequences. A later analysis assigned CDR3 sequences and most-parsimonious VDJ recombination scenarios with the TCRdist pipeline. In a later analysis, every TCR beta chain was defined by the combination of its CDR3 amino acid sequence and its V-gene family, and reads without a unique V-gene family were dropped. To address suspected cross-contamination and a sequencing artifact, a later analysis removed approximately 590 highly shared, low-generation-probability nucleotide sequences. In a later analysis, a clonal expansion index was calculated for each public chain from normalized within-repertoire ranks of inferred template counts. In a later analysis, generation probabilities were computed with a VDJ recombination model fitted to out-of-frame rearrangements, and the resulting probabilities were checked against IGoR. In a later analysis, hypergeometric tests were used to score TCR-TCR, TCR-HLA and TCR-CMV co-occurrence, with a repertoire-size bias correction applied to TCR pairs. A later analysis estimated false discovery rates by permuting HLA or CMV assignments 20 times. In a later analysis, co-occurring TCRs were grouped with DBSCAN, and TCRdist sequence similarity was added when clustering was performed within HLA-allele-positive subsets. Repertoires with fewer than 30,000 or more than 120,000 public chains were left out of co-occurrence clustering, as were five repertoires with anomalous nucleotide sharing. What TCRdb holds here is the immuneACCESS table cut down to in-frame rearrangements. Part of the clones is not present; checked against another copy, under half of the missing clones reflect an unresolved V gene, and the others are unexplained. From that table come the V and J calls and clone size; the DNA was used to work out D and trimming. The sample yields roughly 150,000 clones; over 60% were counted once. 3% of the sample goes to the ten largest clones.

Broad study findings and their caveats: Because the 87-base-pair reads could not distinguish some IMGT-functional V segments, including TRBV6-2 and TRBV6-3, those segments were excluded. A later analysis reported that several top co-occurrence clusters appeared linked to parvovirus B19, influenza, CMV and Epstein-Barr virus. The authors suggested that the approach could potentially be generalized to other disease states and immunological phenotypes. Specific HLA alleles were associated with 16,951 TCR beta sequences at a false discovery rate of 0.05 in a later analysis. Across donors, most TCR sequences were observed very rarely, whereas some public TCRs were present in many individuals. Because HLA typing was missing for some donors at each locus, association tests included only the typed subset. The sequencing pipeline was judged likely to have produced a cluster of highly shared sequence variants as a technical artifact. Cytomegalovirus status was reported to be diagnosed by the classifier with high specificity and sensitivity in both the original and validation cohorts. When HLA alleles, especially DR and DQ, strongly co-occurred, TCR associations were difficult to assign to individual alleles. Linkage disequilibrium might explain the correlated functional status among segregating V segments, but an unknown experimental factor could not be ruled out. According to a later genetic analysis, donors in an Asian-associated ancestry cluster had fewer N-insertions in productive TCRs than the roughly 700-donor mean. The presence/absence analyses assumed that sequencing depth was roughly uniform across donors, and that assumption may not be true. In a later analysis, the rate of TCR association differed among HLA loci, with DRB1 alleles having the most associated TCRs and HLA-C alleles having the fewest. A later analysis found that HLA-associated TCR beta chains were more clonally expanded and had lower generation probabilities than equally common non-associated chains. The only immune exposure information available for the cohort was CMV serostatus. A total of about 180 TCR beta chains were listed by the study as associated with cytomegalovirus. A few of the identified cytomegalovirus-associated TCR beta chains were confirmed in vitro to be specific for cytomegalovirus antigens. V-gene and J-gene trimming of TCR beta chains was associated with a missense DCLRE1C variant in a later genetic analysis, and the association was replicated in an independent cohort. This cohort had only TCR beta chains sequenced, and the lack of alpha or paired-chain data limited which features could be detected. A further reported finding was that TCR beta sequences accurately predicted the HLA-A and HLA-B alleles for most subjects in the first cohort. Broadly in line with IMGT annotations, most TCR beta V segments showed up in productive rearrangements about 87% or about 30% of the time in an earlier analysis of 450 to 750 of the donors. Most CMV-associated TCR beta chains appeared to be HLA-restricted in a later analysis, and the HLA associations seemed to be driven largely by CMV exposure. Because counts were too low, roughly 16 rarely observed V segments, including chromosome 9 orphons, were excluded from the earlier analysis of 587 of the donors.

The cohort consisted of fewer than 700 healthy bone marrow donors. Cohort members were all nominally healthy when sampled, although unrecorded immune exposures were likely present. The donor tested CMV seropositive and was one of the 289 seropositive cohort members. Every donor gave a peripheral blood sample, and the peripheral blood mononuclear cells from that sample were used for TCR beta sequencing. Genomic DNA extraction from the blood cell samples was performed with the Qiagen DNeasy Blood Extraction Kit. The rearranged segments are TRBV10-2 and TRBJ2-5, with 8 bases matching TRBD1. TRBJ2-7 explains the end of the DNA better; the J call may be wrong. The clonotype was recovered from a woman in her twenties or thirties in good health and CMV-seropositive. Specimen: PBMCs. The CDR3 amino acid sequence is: CASSDPSGGRTYEQYF. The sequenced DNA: TGCGCCAGCAGTGACCCATCAGGGGGCCGGACCTACGAGCAGTACTTC.